This paragraph covers one T cell receptor (beta chain) sequence. Its antigen is still unknown. These data are taken from a study of OX40 agonist ivuxolimab in advanced cancers. Overall study: Ivuxolimab was administered intravenously to patients at 0.01 to 10 mg/kg every 2 weeks.

TCRdb's copy holds only in-frame clones and misses some; the assay was immunoSEQ multiplex PCR. Found here are tens of thousands of clones, about 80% of them singletons; the top ten hold approximately 7%. Whole-study results and caveats: With doses of 0.1 to 3.0 mg/kg, CD4+ and CD8+ blood T cells had undergone clonal expansion by week 6. There were also nonresponders showing low normalized T-cell clonal expansion.

The CDR3 consists of 16 residues. V was trimmed by 1 base and J by 6 bases, leaving 16 bases between them. Germline CDR1 is ENHRY and CDR2 is SYGVKD. This rearrangement joins TRBV10-3 to TRBJ1-5; the D gene is possibly TRBD1 (5 bases). This clonotype was obtained from an adult with an advanced solid tumor such as melanoma, head and neck, liver or kidney cancer. This specimen consisted of CD4+ or CD8+ T cells sorted from blood, obtained in a trial of the OX40 agonist ivuxolimab. CDR3 coding DNA: TGTGCCATCAGTGAGTTGGGACCCCTAACGGGTCAGCCCCAGCATTTT. It codes for CAISELGPLTGQPQHF.